These 29 T cell receptor beta chains were sequenced from one sample in a study of blood T cell repertoires in COVID-19. TCRdb's table, derived via immunoSEQ multiplex PCR, lists solely in-frame clones and lacks some. The repertoire holds about 110,000 clones, with 70% to 85% as singletons. The sample was peripheral blood. The receptor source for this set is an elderly woman with active or convalescent COVID-19.

The chain uses TRBV19 and TRBJ2-3, with TRBD2 matching 7 bases. V lost 10 bases to trimming and J lost 6 bases; unmatched junction nucleotides: 13. Germline V gene sequence: CDR1 LNHDA, CDR2 SQIVND (reference sequence). CDR3 length: 14 residues. CDR3 sequence: CATQGWEGIDTQYF. The CDR3 nucleotides are TGTGCCACCCAAGGGTGGGAGGGTATTGATACGCAGTATTTT.

V gene TRBV11-2 combines with J gene TRBJ2-7; D perhaps matches TRBD1 (5 bases). Per germline, CDR1 SGHAT and CDR2 FQNNGV. The CDR3 has 15 residues. V was shortened by 7 bases and J by 2 bases, with 18 bases between the two germline ends. The CDR3 sequence is CASNIPGRGPYEQYF. The CDR3, as DNA: TGTGCCAGCAACATTCCCGGTAGGGGCCCCTACGAGCAGTACTTC. Full variable domain (outside the CDR3, taken from reference TRBV11-2 and TRBJ2-7): EAGVAQSPRYKIIEKRQSVAFWCNPISGHATLYWYQQILGQGPKLLIQFQNNGVVDDSQLPKDRFSAERLKGVDSTLKIQPAKLEDSAVYLCASNIPGRGPYEQYFGPGTRLTVT.

This chain connects TRBV4-1 to TRBJ1-5, with 7 bases aligning to TRBD1. The V segment lost 4 bases and the J segment 7 bases; nucleotides outside the gene matches: 13. Germline CDR1 reads MGHRA; CDR2 reads YSYEKL. CDR3 length: 16 residues. Written as DNA, the CDR3 is TGCGCCAGCAGCCTTTCATTAGACAGGGAAAGGCAGCCCCAGCATTTT. Translation gives CASSLSLDRERQPQHF.

The V and J genes are TRBV5-1 and TRBJ2-7, with D perhaps TRBD1 (5 bases). Germline loops: CDR1 SGHRS, CDR2 YFSETQ. Trimming removed 0 bases at V and 2 bases at J, with 9 bases between. CDR3 length: 14 residues. The DNA for the CDR3 is TGCGCCAGCAGCTTGGACAGGCCACCCTACGAGCAGTACTTC. Its protein product is CASSLDRPPYEQYF.

The chain couples TRBV27 to TRBJ1-2, with a tentative D call TRBD1 (5 bases). Trimming cost V 6 bases and J 2 bases, with 10 bases left between them. CDR3 length: 13 residues. CDR1 is MNHEY, CDR2 SMNVEV, per germline (reference sequence). CDR3 DNA: TGTGCCAGCAGGCCGACAGAAAACTATGGCTACACCTTC. Protein sequence: CASRPTENYGYTF.

This rearrangement joins TRBV13 to TRBJ1-5; D is unresolved. Looked up from germline, CDR1 is PRHDT and CDR2 is FYEKMQ (reference sequence). This CDR3 spans 13 amino acids. The V and J ends lost 5 bases and 4 bases respectively, with 9 bases between them. The CDR3 spells CASSPTPNQPQHF. CDR3 coding DNA: TGTGCCAGCAGCCCCACACCAAATCAGCCCCAGCATTTT. The entire variable domain, with the rest obtained from reference TRBV13 and TRBJ1-5, is as follows: AAGVIQSPRHLIKEKRETATLKCYPIPRHDTVYWYQQGPGQDPQFLISFYEKMQSDKGSIPDRFSAQQFSDYHSELNMSSLELGDSALYFCASSPTPNQPQHFGDGTRLSIL.

The chain employs TRBV7-3 and TRBJ2-3; D is uncertain. This CDR3 spans 16 amino acids. Germline-derived CDR1 and CDR2 are SGHTA and FQGTGA. V was shortened by 3 bases and J by 0 bases, with 13 bases between the two germline ends. CDR3 residues: CASSLGRNPSTDTQYF. DNA of the CDR3: TGTGCCAGCAGCTTGGGCAGGAACCCTAGCACAGATACGCAGTATTTT.

The chain has TRBV7-9 and TRBJ2-1, with D tentatively TRBD2 (5 bases). CDR1 and CDR2 (germline): SEHNR, FQNEAQ (reference sequence). The CDR3 covers 12 residues. Trimming cost V 3 bases and J 9 bases, with 9 bases left between them. The CDR3 loop reads CASSFGLSEQFF. Here the CDR3 DNA reads TGTGCCAGCAGCTTCGGACTGAGTGAGCAGTTCTTC.

V and J are TRBV5-4 and TRBJ2-3, with 7 bases that match TRBD2. Germline values: CDR1 SGHNT, CDR2 YYREEE (reference sequence). V was clipped by 5 bases and J by 1 base; unmatched bases: 4. The CDR3 contains 14 residues. CDR3 sequence (DNA): TGTGCCAGCAGGCCGGGACTACGCACAGATACGCAGTATTTT. Translation: CASRPGLRTDTQYF. The full variable domain, its missing parts supplied by reference TRBV5-4 and TRBJ2-3, is ETGVTQSPTHLIKTRGQQVTLRCSSQSGHNTVSWYQQALGQGPQFIFQYYREEENGRGNFPPRFSGLQFPNYSSELNVNALELDDSALYLCASRPGLRTDTQYFGPGTRLTVL.

The chain employs TRBV27 and TRBJ1-2; weak D call: TRBD1 (6 bases). Germline values: CDR1 MNHEY, CDR2 SMNVEV (reference sequence). The CDR3 is 13 residues long. V lost 1 base and J 7 bases, leaving 10 bases between the germline ends. The chain's CDR3 is CASSLCRGCGYTF. The CDR3 DNA follows: TGTGCCAGCAGTTTATGCAGGGGCTGTGGCTACACCTTC.

V and J are TRBV3-1 (or the pseudogene TRBV3-2) and TRBJ1-6, with D tentatively TRBD1 (6 bases). Per germline, CDR1 LGHDT and CDR2 YNNKEL (reference sequence). The CDR3 sequence is 16 residues long. Trimming shortened V by 5 bases and J by 4 bases, and 15 bases separated the two germline ends. DNA for the CDR3: TGTGCCAGCAGCGACGCGGGGGCGCAATATAATTCACCCCTCCACTTT. The encoded protein is CASSDAGAQYNSPLHF.

This chain uses TRBV10-3 with TRBJ1-2; possible D gene TRBD1, 5 bases. V was trimmed by 0 bases and J by 4 bases, leaving 9 bases between them. This CDR3 comprises 14 residues. Germline lookup yields CDR1 ENHRY and CDR2 SYGVKD. CDR3 protein: CAISESGRVYGYTF. CDR3 bases: TGTGCCATCAGTGAGTCTGGCAGGGTCTATGGCTACACCTTC.

The genes are TRBV30 and TRBJ2-6, with D tentatively TRBD1 (5 bases). Germline V gene data show CDR1 as GTSNPN and CDR2 as SVGIG (reference sequence). The V end was cut by 4 bases, the J end by 4 bases, with 11 bases between. The CDR3 loop spans 14 amino acids. The CDR3: CAWIRAGGANVLTF. For the CDR3, the DNA is TGTGCCTGGATCAGGGCAGGAGGGGCCAACGTCCTGACTTTC.

The rearrangement joins TRBV4-1 to TRBJ2-2, with D hard to call. Trimming left V 1 base short and J 9 bases short, with 12 bases between. Germline CDR1 reads MGHRA; CDR2 reads YSYEKL. The CDR3 spans 14 residues. This CDR3 reads CASSQGIDSWELFF. The CDR3 DNA sequence: TGCGCCAGCAGCCAAGGGATTGATAGCTGGGAGCTGTTTTTT.

This clone was found once. CDR3 in amino acids: CASSKAGGYNEQFF. CDR3 DNA sequence: TGTGCCAGCTCAAAGGCGGGGGGGTACAATGAGCAGTTCTTC. V is TRBV18 and J is TRBJ2-1, with TRBD2 matching 9 bases. Germline V gives CDR1 KGHSH, CDR2 LQKENI. V lost 5 bases and J lost 4; bases outside the gene matches: 3. This CDR3 comprises 14 residues.

The rearrangement links TRBV6-2 or TRBV6-3 to TRBJ2-6, with D tentatively TRBD1 (7 bases). Trimming took off 5 bases at V and 1 base at J, with 15 bases between the two ends. The CDR3 has 17 residues. From germline, CDR1 is MNHEY and CDR2 SVGEGT. The CDR3 region has the DNA TGTGCCAGCAGTGCGGAGGGGGCAGGTTCTGGGGCCAACGTCCTGACTTTC. This gives the protein CASSAEGAGSGANVLTF.

In DNA form, the CDR3 reads TGTGCCAGCAGCCAAGTTTTAGCGGGAGTAAACACCGGGGAGCTGTTTTTT. Amino acids: CASSQVLAGVNTGELFF. The chain combines TRBV4-2 with TRBJ2-2; 9 nucleotides agree with TRBD2. Per germline, CDR1 LGHNA and CDR2 YNFKEQ. After removal of 1 base from V and 2 bases from J, the junction contained 5 bases not matched to a gene. The CDR3 spans 17 residues.

The J gene is TRBJ2-7, the V gene TRBV30, with D possibly being TRBD2 (7 bases). CDR3 length equals 14 residues. Germline assignment: CDR1 GTSNPN and CDR2 SVGIG (reference sequence). V was trimmed by 0 bases and J by 7 bases, leaving 16 bases between them. CDR3 DNA sequence: TGTGCCTGGAGTGTGGGGGGGGCATCCGGAGAGCAGTACTTC. Its translation: CAWSVGGASGEQYF.

This clone is a singleton in its sample. The chain couples TRBV7-8 to TRBJ2-7; TRBD2 is a possible D gene (5 bases). The germline V gene encodes CDR1 SGHVS and CDR2 FQNEAQ. The V end was cut by 1 base, the J end by 3 bases, with 10 bases between. The CDR3 runs 14 residues. CDR3 residues: CASSLGVGSYEQYF. For the CDR3, the DNA is TGTGCCAGCAGCTTAGGTGTTGGGAGCTACGAGCAGTACTTC.

The chain joins TRBV20-1 to TRBJ2-7; D gene ambiguous. The CDR3 is 11 amino acids. Germline assignment: CDR1 DFQATT and CDR2 SNEGSKA (reference sequence). The V and J ends lost 8 bases and 5 bases respectively, with 13 bases between them. CDR3 in amino acids: CSPRSGHEQYF. For the CDR3, the DNA is TGCAGTCCGAGATCAGGCCACGAGCAGTACTTC.

The genes are TRBV6-4 and TRBJ1-6; D is possibly TRBD1 (5 bases). The V end was cut by 0 bases, the J end by 10 bases, with 7 bases between. There are 13 residues in the CDR3. Germline CDR1 reads MRHNA; CDR2 reads SNTAGT. CDR3 sequence reads: CASSDSGGSPLHF. DNA for the CDR3: TGTGCCAGCAGTGACTCGGGGGGGTCACCCCTCCACTTT.

V usage is TRBV19 and J usage is TRBJ2-2; tentatively, D is TRBD2 (5 bases). V gave up 0 bases and J gave up 5 bases, with 16 bases separating them. The CDR3 sequence is 17 residues long. CDR1 and CDR2 from the germline V gene are LNHDA and SQIVND (reference sequence). The CDR3 loop is CASSIDLRLAGTGELFF. CDR3 DNA: TGTGCCAGTAGTATAGATCTACGGCTAGCTGGTACCGGGGAGCTGTTTTTT.

The chain combines TRBV20-1 with TRBJ2-7; D ambiguous. The CDR3 runs 14 residues. V was cut by 6 bases and J by 5 bases, with 20 bases left in between. The V gene's germline CDR1 is DFQATT and CDR2 SNEGSKA (reference sequence). The CDR3, as DNA: TGCAGTGCCAGTTTCGGTGCAGCGCTTCACGAGCAGTACTTC. Encoded protein: CSASFGAALHEQYF.

The gene calls are TRBV21-1 and TRBJ1-4; the D call TRBD1 from the table was never checked on the DNA. TRBV21-1 is labeled a pseudogene. The CDR3 is 13 amino acids. The CDR3 spells CASSSGQGEKLFF. In DNA form, the CDR3 reads TGTGCCAGCAGCTCAGGTCAGGGCGAAAAACTGTTTTTT.

This clone has a single count. This chain uses TRBV3-1 (or the pseudogene TRBV3-2) with TRBJ1-1; the D is unclear. The length of the CDR3 is 13 residues. V lost 0 bases, J lost 7 bases, and 9 bases lay in between. Germline V gene data show CDR1 as LGHDT and CDR2 as YNNKEL (reference sequence). The CDR3 region has the DNA TGTGCCAGCAGCCAAGAACGGTTTGGTGAAGCTTTCTTT. It is translated as CASSQERFGEAFF.

The chain couples TRBV6-6 to TRBJ1-6; 8 nucleotides align to TRBD1. The CDR3 is 16 residues long. Losses at the gene ends were 8 bases for V and 7 bases for J; bases not matched to a gene: 13. CDR1 MNHNY and CDR2 SVGAGI come from the germline V gene (reference sequence). For the CDR3, the DNA is TGTGCCAGCCTCACGACAGGGGAAGGGCCCAATTCACCCCTCCACTTT. Its translation is CASLTTGEGPNSPLHF.

The V and J genes are TRBV30 and TRBJ2-4; D is perhaps TRBD1 (5 bases). This CDR3 is built from 16 residues. Germline V lookup: CDR1 GTSNPN, CDR2 SVGIG (reference sequence). Deletions cut 1 base from V and 7 bases from J, with 20 bases between. The CDR3 DNA is TGTGCCTGGAGTGGCCGTCGGGCAGGGTTTTGGAACATTCAGTACTTC. Translated, it gives CAWSGRRAGFWNIQYF.

This sequence joins TRBV19 and TRBJ2-2; 7 nucleotides match TRBD2. The CDR3 has 16 amino acids. V was clipped by 3 bases and J by 0 bases; unmatched bases: 4. CDR1 and CDR2 from the germline V gene are LNHDA and SQIVND (reference sequence). DNA of the CDR3: TGTGCCAGTAGTATTGTTCTAGCGGCGAACACCGGGGAGCTGTTTTTT. This codes for CASSIVLAANTGELFF.

The chain is built from TRBV12-3 or TRBV12-4 and TRBJ1-2, with D unclear. The V gene lost 7 bases and the J gene lost 3 bases, with 12 bases spanning the gap. The CDR3 runs 13 residues. CDR3 DNA sequence: TGTGCCAGCACCCCCGTCCCAGACTATGGCTACACCTTC. This sequence encodes CASTPVPDYGYTF.